Described below is a single T cell receptor (beta chain) sequence and its context. This specimen comes from a study of shared clonotypes between healthy human individuals. Between the trimmed V and J ends, which lost 4 bases and 5 bases, there was a span of 14 bases. The CDR3 has 14 residues. CDR1 WNHNN and CDR2 SYGVQD come from the germline V gene (reference sequence). Sequenced by immunoSEQ multiplex PCR; TCRdb stores in-frame clones only, minus some. The table includes about 1.1 million clones, around three quarters detected once. Input material: memory CD4+ T cells from PBMCs. As to subset: CD45RA-negative fraction. The rearrangement links TRBV10-1 to TRBJ2-5; possible D gene TRBD1, 5 bases. The receptor was derived from a man aged 18 to 30 in good health. Some clones in this sample may be carry-over from other donors' samples. CDR3 nucleotide sequence: TGCGCCAGCAGTGCCCAGGGCTATCTGGAGACCCAGTACTTC. Its protein is CASSAQGYLETQYF.